These T cell receptor beta chains were read from a single sample in a study of technical replicates of blood from a few donors. Data came from immunoSEQ multiplex PCR; TCRdb stores just in-frame clones and leaves some out. The data hold about 83,000 clones, with approximately 90% observed a single time. Sequenced: T cells isolated from PBMCs. These receptors were taken from a human donor in good health. Each CDR3 is given without its conserved first and last residue. The D gene is left open where the match is weak.

D gene	J gene	V gene	CDR3 protein
-	TRBJ1-1	TRBV10-1	ASSPTMNTEAF
-	TRBJ1-3	TRBV4-1	ASSQEGRGGNTIY
-	TRBJ2-2	TRBV25-1	ASSESRRLFANTGELF
TRBD2	TRBJ2-7	TRBV6-6	ASSSHNSGRNEQY
TRBD2	TRBJ2-2	TRBV7-9	ASSHLREGPGELF
TRBD1	TRBJ2-1	TRBV6-5	ASKDRGNEQF
TRBD1	TRBJ1-1	TRBV28	ASSLFALSSGQGLPGG
-	TRBJ2-6	TRBV5-1	ASSLNVGFSGANVLT
TRBD1	TRBJ2-7	TRBV7-9	AITRPGQGAYEQY
TRBD1	TRBJ1-1	TRBV19	ASSRNHRGTMDTEAF
-	TRBJ1-1	TRBV11-2	ASSFLGVEFTEAF
-	TRBJ2-7	TRBV5-4	ASSLGQLISYEQY
TRBD1	TRBJ1-5	TRBV28	ASSSTGGNQPQH
-	TRBJ2-2	TRBV27	ASRVLGPELSGELF
-	TRBJ1-4	TRBV28	ASSLGRVALF
-	TRBJ1-1	TRBV9	ASSDYPGINTEAF
TRBD1	TRBJ1-1	TRBV7-2	ASSLDRETEAF
TRBD1	TRBJ1-2	TRBV6-5	ASSTGVFNGYT
TRBD1	TRBJ2-2	TRBV9	ASSVGDRSSNTGELF
-	TRBJ2-7	TRBV5-1	ASSPGGRRWGEQY
TRBD1	TRBJ1-2	TRBV6-5	ASSLQGMRGYT
TRBD2	TRBJ2-7	TRBV19	ASSIGSGELYEQY
TRBD1	TRBJ2-7	TRBV11-2	ASSLDFPDRGLYEQY
-	TRBJ2-5	TRBV7-7	ASSLQEGETQY
-	TRBJ1-1	TRBV6-1	ASSAWGPRQENTEAF
TRBD1	TRBJ1-6	TRBV5-5	ASLTTGDSSYNSPLH
-	TRBJ2-3	TRBV6-6	ASSYTQGGDTQY